Below, one T cell receptor (beta chain) is given with its context. Antigen unknown. The sample is drawn from a study of T-cell reconstitution after alpha-beta-depleted transplantation in children. Study-wide findings and caveats: Diversity and T-cell counts at one year after transplant derived mostly from new T cells. Reported findings indicate that, about two months after transplant, alpha-beta T cells came from several hundred expanded clones, which were derived from non-depleted graft cells.

Unique molecular identifiers were used in preparing the TCRbeta library. From the PCR reads, TCRdb called clonotypes with MiXCR, one entry per CDR3 protein. The sample holds about 200,000 distinct CDR3 sequences, about 8.7% seen once. Trimming left V 3 bases short and J 3 bases short, with 9 bases between. This CDR3 has 13 residues. Germline assignment: CDR1 LGHNA and CDR2 YNFKEQ. The genes are TRBV4-2 and TRBJ2-7; no firm D call. This clonotype was obtained from a male patient aged 2-15 years who had a stem cell transplant for acute myeloid leukemia, so the T cells may come from the graft donor. This specimen consisted of PBMCs, mostly from graft donor cells, obtained 360 days after TCRalphabeta/CD19-depleted stem cell transplant. CDR3 nucleotide sequence: TGTGCCAGCAGCCACCAAGACCACTACGAGCAGTACTTC. Translation: CASSHQDHYEQYF.